Included here is one TCR beta chain sequence, with context. What it binds is unknown. Germline V gives CDR1 SGHNT, CDR2 YYREEE (reference sequence). J was trimmed by 3 bases and V by 4 bases; bases with no gene match: 5. This CDR3 is 14 amino acids long. The data stem from a study of human T cells and chemical hapten exposure. Across the study: The study traced per-sample TCR yield variation mainly to small differences in pooled library volumes.

Extraction of total RNA was performed on unfractionated whole blood. Study-level findings and limits: DPC sensitization did not alter TCRs above 1 in 1000 frequency.

Attachment of unique molecular identifiers to individual cDNA molecules was performed in the library. In the source study's methods: There were a median of approximately 100,000 TCRs per sample, with a range from roughly 20,000 to 700,000. One entry per CDR3 protein, called by TCRdb with MiXCR from the 5' RACE reads. The V and J calls here are based on TCRdb, not the publication. Of 100,000 to 120,000 distinct CDR3 sequences listed, approximately 20% are singletons. V usage is TRBV5-4 and J usage is TRBJ1-2, with 8 bases aligning to TRBD1. The TCR sequence derives from a human donor in good health. CDR3 in DNA: TGTGCCAGCAGCGCAGGGGGCGCAGACTATGGCTACACCTTC. Its translation is CASSAGGADYGYTF. The entire variable domain, with the rest obtained from reference TRBV5-4 and TRBJ1-2, is as follows: ETGVTQSPTHLIKTRGQQVTLRCSSQSGHNTVSWYQQALGQGPQFIFQYYREEENGRGNFPPRFSGLQFPNYSSELNVNALELDDSALYLCASSAGGADYGYTFGSGTRLTVV.